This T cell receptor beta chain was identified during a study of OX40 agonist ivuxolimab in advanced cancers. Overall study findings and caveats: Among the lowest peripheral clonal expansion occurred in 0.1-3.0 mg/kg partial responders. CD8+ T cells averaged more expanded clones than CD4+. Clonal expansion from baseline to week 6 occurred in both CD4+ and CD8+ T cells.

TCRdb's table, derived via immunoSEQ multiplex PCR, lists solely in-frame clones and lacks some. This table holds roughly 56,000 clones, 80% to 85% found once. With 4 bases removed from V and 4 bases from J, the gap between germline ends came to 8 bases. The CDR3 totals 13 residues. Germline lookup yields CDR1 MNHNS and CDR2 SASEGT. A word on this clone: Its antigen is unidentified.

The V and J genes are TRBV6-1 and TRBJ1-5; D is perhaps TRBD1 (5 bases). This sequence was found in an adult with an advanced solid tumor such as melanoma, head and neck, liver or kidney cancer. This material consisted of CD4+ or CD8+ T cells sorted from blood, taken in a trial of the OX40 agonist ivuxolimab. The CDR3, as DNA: TGTGCCAGCAGTGGACAGATGAATCAGCCCCAGCATTTT. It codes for CASSGQMNQPQHF.